This TCR beta chain came from a study of T-cell reconstitution after alpha-beta-depleted transplantation in children. About this clonotype itself: Its antigen is not known.

The length of the CDR3 is 15 residues. Trimming took off 4 bases at V and 7 bases at J, with 17 bases between the two ends. In germline, CDR1 is SGHRS, CDR2 YFSETQ. As it was prepared, the TCRbeta library received unique molecular identifiers. Each CDR3 protein gets one entry after TCRdb re-called the PCR reads with MiXCR. The profile shows 300,000 to 350,000 distinct CDR3 sequences, about 17% of them singletons. Study results and caveats: Most T-cell counts and diversity one year after the transplant came from T cells that were newly produced. Where alpha-beta T cells came from about two months after transplant was reportedly several hundred expanded graft clones.

This sequence joins TRBV5-1 and TRBJ2-2; the D gene is possibly TRBD1 (5 bases). The specimen comprised PBMCs, mostly from graft donor cells, sampled 360 days after TCRalphabeta/CD19-depleted stem cell transplant. The receptor was derived from a male patient aged 2-9 years who had a stem cell transplant for acute lymphoblastic leukemia, so the T cells may come from the graft donor. The DNA of the CDR3 is TGCGCCAGCAGCGCTCCGACGGCTAGGGGCGGGGAGCTGTTTTTT. Translated: CASSAPTARGGELFF.